The rows below give T cell receptor beta chains drawn from one sample of a study of cytomegalovirus exposure and HLA in healthy donors. Some clones are missing from TCRdb's copy, which holds only in-frame ones; the method was immunoSEQ multiplex PCR. The sample carries about 150,000 clones, 55% to 70% recorded once. The material sequenced was PBMCs. The origin of the receptors is a woman aged 60-75 years in good health and CMV-seropositive. The CDR3 runs from the conserved cysteine through the conserved F or W. D genes are given only for firm matches. Rows may omit the clone size; those that give it use once, few, many or a size class.

v_gene: TRBV11-1
d_gene: NA
j_gene: TRBJ2-2
abundance: once
CDR3aa: CASSFRWGANTGELFF
CDR3nt: TGTGCCAGCAGCTTTAGATGGGGCGCGAACACCGGGGAGCTGTTTTTT

v_gene: TRBV30
d_gene: NA
j_gene: TRBJ2-7
abundance: NA
CDR3aa: CACQTERYEQYF
CDR3nt: TGTGCCTGCCAGACAGAGAGGTACGAGCAGTACTTC

v_gene: TRBV28
d_gene: TRBD1
j_gene: TRBJ1-5
abundance: many
CDR3aa: CASSLERGQDQPQHF
CDR3nt: TGTGCCAGCAGTTTGGAGAGGGGGCAGGATCAGCCCCAGCATTTT

v_gene: TRBV4-3
d_gene: NA
j_gene: TRBJ2-3
abundance: once
CDR3aa: CASSHGSSTDTQYF
CDR3nt: TGCGCCAGCAGCCATGGCAGTAGCACAGATACGCAGTATTTT

v_gene: TRBV28
d_gene: TRBD1
j_gene: TRBJ1-2
abundance: few
CDR3aa: CASSVRGIYGYTF
CDR3nt: TGTGCCAGCAGTGTCAGGGGGATTTACGGCTACACCTTC

v_gene: TRBV9
d_gene: TRBD1
j_gene: TRBJ1-4
abundance: NA
CDR3aa: CASSVGTGGDWGEKLFF
CDR3nt: TGTGCCAGCAGCGTAGGGACAGGGGGCGACTGGGGGGAAAAACTGTTTTTT

v_gene: TRBV6-1
d_gene: NA
j_gene: TRBJ2-1
abundance: few
CDR3aa: CASRKTEYNEQFF
CDR3nt: TGTGCCAGCAGGAAAACAGAGTACAATGAGCAGTTCTTC

v_gene: TRBV10-1
d_gene: NA
j_gene: TRBJ2-2
abundance: NA
CDR3aa: CASSGGGNTGELFF
CDR3nt: TGCGCCAGCAGTGGGGGCGGGAACACCGGGGAGCTGTTTTTT

v_gene: TRBV9
d_gene: TRBD2
j_gene: TRBJ2-3
abundance: NA
CDR3aa: CASSADGRTDTQYF
CDR3nt: TGTGCCAGCAGCGCAGACGGGAGGACAGATACGCAGTATTTT

v_gene: TRBV6-1
d_gene: TRBD1
j_gene: TRBJ2-3
abundance: few
CDR3aa: CASSEVSGGNTDTQYF
CDR3nt: TGTGCCAGCAGTGAAGTTTCAGGGGGCAACACAGATACGCAGTATTTT

v_gene: TRBV2
d_gene: NA
j_gene: TRBJ2-5
abundance: NA
CDR3aa: CASNSLSAGQETQYF
CDR3nt: TGTGCCAGCAACTCTCTTTCCGCGGGGCAAGAGACCCAGTACTTC

v_gene: TRBV15
d_gene: NA
j_gene: TRBJ2-7
abundance: NA
CDR3aa: CATSRDTVQQGEQYF
CDR3nt: TGTGCCACCAGCAGAGATACGGTACAGCAGGGGGAGCAGTACTTC

v_gene: TRBV9
d_gene: TRBD2
j_gene: TRBJ2-7
abundance: NA
CDR3aa: CASSEGLLQREGYEQYF
CDR3nt: TGTGCCAGCAGCGAAGGCCTTTTGCAGCGGGAGGGATACGAGCAGTACTTC

v_gene: TRBV29-1
d_gene: NA
j_gene: TRBJ1-1
abundance: NA
CDR3aa: CSVVIGDTEAFF
CDR3nt: TGCAGCGTTGTCATCGGGGACACTGAAGCTTTCTTT

v_gene: TRBV30
d_gene: TRBD1
j_gene: TRBJ1-5
abundance: NA
CDR3aa: CAWSLGQVSNQPQHF
CDR3nt: TGTGCCTGGAGCTTGGGACAGGTTTCCAATCAGCCCCAGCATTTT

v_gene: TRBV15
d_gene: NA
j_gene: TRBJ1-2
abundance: NA
CDR3aa: CATSRDSTAGYGYTF
CDR3nt: TGTGCCACCAGCAGAGATTCTACAGCCGGATATGGCTACACCTTC

v_gene: TRBV7-8
d_gene: TRBD1
j_gene: TRBJ2-5
abundance: NA
CDR3aa: CASSTVGATGAGETQYF
CDR3nt: TGTGCCAGCAGCACTGTTGGGGCGACAGGGGCAGGGGAGACCCAGTACTTC

v_gene: TRBV6-1
d_gene: NA
j_gene: TRBJ2-6
abundance: NA
CDR3aa: CASSEDGLRGYAGANVLTF
CDR3nt: TGTGCCAGCAGTGAAGATGGCCTGCGGGGATACGCTGGGGCCAACGTCCTGACTTTC

v_gene: TRBV5-6
d_gene: NA
j_gene: TRBJ2-7
abundance: NA
CDR3aa: CASSKEQGTYEQYF
CDR3nt: TGTGCCAGCAGCAAGGAACAGGGAACCTACGAGCAGTACTTC

v_gene: TRBV12-5
d_gene: NA
j_gene: TRBJ2-2
abundance: NA
CDR3aa: CASGLSRNRGSDVGELFF
CDR3nt: TGTGCTAGTGGTTTGTCGCGAAATCGGGGGAGCGATGTCGGGGAGCTGTTTTTT

v_gene: TRBV9
d_gene: TRBD1
j_gene: TRBJ2-7
abundance: few
CDR3aa: CASSVGQGASYEQYF
CDR3nt: TGTGCCAGCAGCGTAGGACAGGGGGCGAGTTACGAGCAGTACTTC

v_gene: TRBV4-2
d_gene: NA
j_gene: TRBJ2-7
abundance: NA
CDR3aa: CASSRGIPDEQYF
CDR3nt: TGTGCCAGCAGCCGAGGGATTCCTGACGAGCAGTACTTT

v_gene: TRBV5-1
d_gene: TRBD1
j_gene: TRBJ2-3
abundance: NA
CDR3aa: CASSSGDRGRADTQYF
CDR3nt: TGCGCCAGCAGCTCCGGAGACAGGGGGCGGGCAGATACGCAGTATTTT

v_gene: TRBV27
d_gene: NA
j_gene: TRBJ1-1
abundance: few
CDR3aa: CASRSLRNTEAFF
CDR3nt: TGTGCCAGCAGGTCCCTAAGGAACACTGAAGCTTTCTTT

v_gene: TRBV7-2
d_gene: TRBD1
j_gene: TRBJ1-6
abundance: NA
CDR3aa: CASSFRTGEASPLHF
CDR3nt: TGTGCCAGCAGCTTCAGGACAGGGGAGGCATCACCCCTCCACTTT

v_gene: TRBV6-5
d_gene: NA
j_gene: TRBJ2-2
abundance: NA
CDR3aa: CASSDLAGWAGELFF
CDR3nt: TGTGCCAGCAGCGACCTGGCGGGATGGGCCGGGGAGCTGTTTTTT